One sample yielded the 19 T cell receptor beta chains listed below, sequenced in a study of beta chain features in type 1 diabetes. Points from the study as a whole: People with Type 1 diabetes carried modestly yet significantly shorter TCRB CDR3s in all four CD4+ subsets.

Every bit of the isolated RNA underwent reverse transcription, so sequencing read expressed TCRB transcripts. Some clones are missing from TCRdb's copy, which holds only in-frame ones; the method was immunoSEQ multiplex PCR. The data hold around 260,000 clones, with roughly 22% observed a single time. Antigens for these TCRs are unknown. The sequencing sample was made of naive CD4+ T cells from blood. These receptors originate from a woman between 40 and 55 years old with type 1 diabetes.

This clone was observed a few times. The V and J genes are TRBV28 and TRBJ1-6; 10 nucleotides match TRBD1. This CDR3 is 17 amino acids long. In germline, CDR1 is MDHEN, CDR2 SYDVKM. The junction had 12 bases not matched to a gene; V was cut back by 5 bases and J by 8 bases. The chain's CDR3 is CASSLTGGHFRDSPLHF. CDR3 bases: TGTGCCAGCAGTCTGACAGGGGGCCATTTCCGAGATTCACCCCTCCACTTT.

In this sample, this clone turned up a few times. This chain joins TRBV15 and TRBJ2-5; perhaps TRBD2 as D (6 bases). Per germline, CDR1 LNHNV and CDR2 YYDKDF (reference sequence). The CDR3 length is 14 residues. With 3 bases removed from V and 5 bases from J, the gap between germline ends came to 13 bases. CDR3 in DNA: TGTGCCACCAGCAGGGACTATGCCGGGGAGACCCAGTACTTC. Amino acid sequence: CATSRDYAGETQYF.

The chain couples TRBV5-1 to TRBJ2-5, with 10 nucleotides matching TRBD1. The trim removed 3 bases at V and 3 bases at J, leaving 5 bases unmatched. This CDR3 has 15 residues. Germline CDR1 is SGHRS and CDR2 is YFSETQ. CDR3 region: CASSSRTGGEETQYF. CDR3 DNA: TGCGCCAGCAGCTCCCGGACAGGGGGGGAAGAGACCCAGTACTTC.

CDR3 DNA sequence: TGTGCCAGCAGCCCGAGGCTAGCGGGAGGACAAGAGACCCAGTACTTC. It translates to CASSPRLAGGQETQYF. The chain employs TRBV9 and TRBJ2-5; TRBD2 aligns across 11 bases. The CDR3 contains 16 residues. Germline loops: CDR1 SGDLS, CDR2 YYNGEE. J gave up 2 bases and V 4 bases, and 7 bases lay outside the gene matches.

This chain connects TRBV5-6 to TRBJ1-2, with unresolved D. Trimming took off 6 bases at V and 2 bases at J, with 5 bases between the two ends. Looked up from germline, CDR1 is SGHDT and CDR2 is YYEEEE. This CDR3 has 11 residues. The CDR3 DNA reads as TGTGCCAGCAACTCCAACTATGGCTACACCTTC. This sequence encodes CASNSNYGYTF.

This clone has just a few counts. In DNA, the CDR3 is TGTGCCAGCAGCCCGGCCGGGGGTCAGCCCCAGCATTTT. Amino acids: CASSPAGGQPQHF. This chain links TRBV7-3 with TRBJ1-5; D is possibly TRBD1 (5 bases). Trimming took 5 bases from V and 6 from J, leaving 11 bases between them. The CDR3 is made up of 13 amino acids. The germline V gene encodes CDR1 SGHTA and CDR2 FQGTGA.

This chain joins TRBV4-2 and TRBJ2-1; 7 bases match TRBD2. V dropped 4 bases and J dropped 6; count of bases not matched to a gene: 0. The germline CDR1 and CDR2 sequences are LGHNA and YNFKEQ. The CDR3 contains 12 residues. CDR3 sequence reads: CASSREGNEQFF. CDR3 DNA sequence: TGTGCCAGCAGCCGGGAGGGCAATGAGCAGTTCTTC.

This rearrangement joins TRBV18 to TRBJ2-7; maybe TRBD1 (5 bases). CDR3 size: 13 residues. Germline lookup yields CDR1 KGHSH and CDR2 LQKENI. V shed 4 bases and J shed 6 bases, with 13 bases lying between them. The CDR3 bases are TGTGCCAGCTCACATAATCAGGGCATCGAGCAGTACTTC. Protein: CASSHNQGIEQYF.

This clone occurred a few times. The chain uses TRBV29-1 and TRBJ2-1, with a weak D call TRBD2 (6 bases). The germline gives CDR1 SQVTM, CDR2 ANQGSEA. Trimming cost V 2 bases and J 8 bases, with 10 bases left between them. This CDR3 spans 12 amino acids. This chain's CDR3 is CSVERTGDEQFF. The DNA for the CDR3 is TGCAGCGTTGAAAGAACGGGGGATGAGCAGTTCTTC.

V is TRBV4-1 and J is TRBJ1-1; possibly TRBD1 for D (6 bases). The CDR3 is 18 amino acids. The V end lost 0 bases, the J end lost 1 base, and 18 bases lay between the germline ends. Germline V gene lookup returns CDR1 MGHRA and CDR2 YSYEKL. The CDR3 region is CASSQDVRGRQWNTEAFF. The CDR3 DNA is TGCGCCAGCAGCCAAGATGTGCGGGGGCGACAGTGGAACACTGAAGCTTTCTTT.

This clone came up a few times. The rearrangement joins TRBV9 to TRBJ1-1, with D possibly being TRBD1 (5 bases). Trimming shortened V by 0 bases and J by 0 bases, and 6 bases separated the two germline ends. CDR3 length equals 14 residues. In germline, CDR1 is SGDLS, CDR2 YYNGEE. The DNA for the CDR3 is TGTGCCAGCAGCGTAGACAGGTTGAACACTGAAGCTTTCTTT. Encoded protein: CASSVDRLNTEAFF. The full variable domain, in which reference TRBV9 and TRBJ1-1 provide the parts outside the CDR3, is DSGVTQTPKHLITATGQRVTLRCSPRSGDLSVYWYQQSLDQGLQFLIQYYNGEERAKGNILERFSAQQFPDLHSELNLSSLELGDSALYFCASSVDRLNTEAFFGQGTRLTVV.

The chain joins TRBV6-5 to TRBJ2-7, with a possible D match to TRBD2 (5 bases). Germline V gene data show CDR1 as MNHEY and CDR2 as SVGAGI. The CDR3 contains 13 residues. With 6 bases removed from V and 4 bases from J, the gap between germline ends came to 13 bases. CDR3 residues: CASSPGNPYEQYF. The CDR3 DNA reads TGTGCCAGCAGCCCCGGGAACCCTTACGAGCAGTACTTC.

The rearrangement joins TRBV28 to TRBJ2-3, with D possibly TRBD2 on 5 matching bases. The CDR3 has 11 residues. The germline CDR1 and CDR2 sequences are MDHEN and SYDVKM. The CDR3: CAYGGTDTQYF. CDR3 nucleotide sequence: TGTGCTTACGGGGGCACAGATACGCAGTATTTT.

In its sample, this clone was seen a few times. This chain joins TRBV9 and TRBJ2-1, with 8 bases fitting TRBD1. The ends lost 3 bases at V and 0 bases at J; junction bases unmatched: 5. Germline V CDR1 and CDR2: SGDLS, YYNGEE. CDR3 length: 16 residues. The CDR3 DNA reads TGTGCCAGCAGCGGACAGGGGCAGAGCTCCTACAATGAGCAGTTCTTC. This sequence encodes CASSGQGQSSYNEQFF.

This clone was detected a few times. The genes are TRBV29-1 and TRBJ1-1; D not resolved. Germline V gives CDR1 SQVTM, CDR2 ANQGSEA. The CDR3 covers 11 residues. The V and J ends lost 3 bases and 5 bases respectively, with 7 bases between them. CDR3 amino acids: CSVEEKTEAFF. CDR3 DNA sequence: TGCAGCGTTGAGGAGAAAACTGAAGCTTTCTTT.

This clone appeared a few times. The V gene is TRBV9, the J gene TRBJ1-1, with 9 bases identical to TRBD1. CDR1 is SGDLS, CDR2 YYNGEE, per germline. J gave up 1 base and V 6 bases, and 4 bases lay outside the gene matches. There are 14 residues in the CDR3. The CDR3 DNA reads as TGTGCCAGCACCAGGGGACAGGGGAACACTGAAGCTTTCTTT. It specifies CASTRGQGNTEAFF.

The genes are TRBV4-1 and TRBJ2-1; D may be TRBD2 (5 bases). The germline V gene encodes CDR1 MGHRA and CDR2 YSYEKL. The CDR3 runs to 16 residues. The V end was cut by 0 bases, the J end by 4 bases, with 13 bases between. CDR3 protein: CASSQDMDSSYNEQFF. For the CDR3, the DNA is TGCGCCAGCAGCCAAGATATGGACTCATCTTACAATGAGCAGTTCTTC.

CDR3 amino acids: CASSRSFSGAFTDTQYF. CDR3 in DNA: TGTGCCAGCAGCCGCTCTTTTAGCGGGGCCTTCACAGATACGCAGTATTTT. The chain joins TRBV9 to TRBJ2-3; TRBD2 matches at 8 bases. Germline V gene sequence: CDR1 SGDLS, CDR2 YYNGEE. The CDR3 runs to 17 residues. V gave up 4 bases and J gave up 2 bases; unmatched junction bases: 12.

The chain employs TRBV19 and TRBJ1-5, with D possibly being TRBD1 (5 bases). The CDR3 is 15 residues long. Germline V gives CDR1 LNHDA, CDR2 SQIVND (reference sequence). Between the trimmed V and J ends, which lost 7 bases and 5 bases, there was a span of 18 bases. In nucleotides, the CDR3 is TGTGCCAGTACCATACCGGGGGGTCGAGATCAGCCCCAGCATTTT. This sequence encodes CASTIPGGRDQPQHF.